These 15 T cell receptor beta chains were sequenced from one sample in a study of OX40 agonist ivuxolimab in advanced cancers. Produced via immunoSEQ multiplex PCR; TCRdb's table is partial and in-frame only. The table has 50,000 to 55,000 clones, over 75% seen once. Sequencing used CD4+ or CD8+ T cells sorted from blood, obtained in a trial of the OX40 agonist ivuxolimab. The receptors come from an adult with an advanced solid tumor such as melanoma, head and neck, liver or kidney cancer.

This clone has only one observation. The chain has TRBV6-1 and TRBJ2-2; perhaps TRBD2 as D (7 bases). CDR3 length equals 15 residues. CDR1 is MNHNS, CDR2 SASEGT, per germline. Between the trimmed V and J ends, which lost 0 bases and 6 bases, there was a span of 11 bases. The CDR3: CASSEAGGPSGELFF. CDR3 bases: TGTGCCAGCAGTGAAGCGGGGGGGCCCTCCGGGGAGCTGTTTTTT.

V usage is TRBV19 and J usage is TRBJ2-3, with 10 nucleotides matching TRBD2. This CDR3 spans 16 amino acids. The germline CDR1 and CDR2 sequences are LNHDA and SQIVND (reference sequence). Trimming took 2 bases from V and 2 from J; bases not matched to a gene: 4. The CDR3 reads CASSIYSGRPTDTQYF. The CDR3 DNA follows: TGTGCCAGTAGTATATATAGCGGGAGGCCCACAGATACGCAGTATTTT.

The chain links TRBV5-6 to TRBJ1-1; D is undetermined. The germline V gene has CDR1 SGHDT and CDR2 YYEEEE. The CDR3 length is 13 residues. Trimming took off 4 bases at V and 0 bases at J, with 7 bases between the two ends. CDR3 in amino acids: CASSTTLNTEAFF. In DNA, the CDR3 is TGTGCCAGCAGCACGACACTGAACACTGAAGCTTTCTTT.

The gene calls are TRBV21-1 and TRBJ2-3. TRBV21-1 is an annotated pseudogene. The CDR3 loop spans 18 amino acids. CDR3 coding DNA: TGTGCCAGCAGCAAAGGGGGCATAGGGGAGAGTCGCACAGATACGCAGTATTTT. Protein product: CASSKGGIGESRTDTQYF.

The rearrangement links TRBV6-1 to TRBJ2-5; D is ambiguous. V shed 3 bases and J shed 4 bases, with 15 bases lying between them. This CDR3 is 15 amino acids long. Germline-derived CDR1 and CDR2 are MNHNS and SASEGT. The CDR3 loop is CASSDAAGGSETQYF. In nucleotides, the CDR3 is TGTGCCAGCAGTGACGCTGCTGGCGGCTCAGAGACCCAGTACTTC.

V gene TRBV19 combines with J gene TRBJ2-1; D is unresolved. Germline lookup yields CDR1 LNHDA and CDR2 SQIVND (reference sequence). The CDR3 totals 14 residues. V was trimmed by 6 bases and J by 2 bases, leaving 11 bases between them. The DNA for the CDR3 is TGTGCCAGTAGCCTTAAAAGTACCTACAATGAGCAGTTCTTC. Translated, it gives CASSLKSTYNEQFF.

The rearrangement uses TRBV11-2 and TRBJ2-4, with TRBD2 identical over 9 bases. The germline V gene encodes CDR1 SGHAT and CDR2 FQNNGV. CDR3 size: 15 residues. The V gene end was trimmed by 4 bases and the J gene end by 6 bases; junction bases not matched to a gene: 7. The CDR3 nucleotides are TGTGCCAGCAGCTCGACGCTAGCGGGGAGAAACATTCAGTACTTC. Translated, it gives CASSSTLAGRNIQYF.

The chain links TRBV2 to TRBJ2-1; D is ambiguous. Between the trimmed V and J ends, which lost 8 bases and 6 bases, there was a span of 20 bases. CDR1 is SNHLY and CDR2 is FYNNEI in the germline V gene. The CDR3 loop spans 15 amino acids. Here the CDR3 DNA reads TGTGCCAGCCTCGGCAGAATAGGGCGATTCAATGAGCAGTTCTTC. It is translated as CASLGRIGRFNEQFF.

The chain joins TRBV11-2 to TRBJ1-5; D uncertain. Germline assignment: CDR1 SGHAT and CDR2 FQNNGV. The CDR3 has 14 amino acids. Between the trimmed V and J ends, which lost 5 bases and 4 bases, there was a span of 12 bases. The CDR3 region is CASSPDHWNQPQHF. DNA of the CDR3: TGTGCCAGCAGCCCAGATCACTGGAATCAGCCCCAGCATTTT.

The chain combines TRBV30 with TRBJ1-5, with D unresolved. V was cut by 5 bases and J by 5 bases, with 13 bases left in between. The CDR3 is 13 residues long. Germline values: CDR1 GTSNPN, CDR2 SVGIG (reference sequence). The CDR3 bases are TGTGCCTGGTCCCTCACCGGAGATCAGCCCCAGCATTTT. Translating it yields CAWSLTGDQPQHF.

In this sample, this clone turned up a few times. This chain links TRBV30 with TRBJ1-3; unclear D gene. The CDR3 loop spans 13 amino acids. The V end was cut by 4 bases, the J end by 5 bases, with 12 bases between. Germline CDR1 GTSNPN, CDR2 SVGIG (reference sequence). For the CDR3, the DNA is TGTGCCTGGACCTCGGACGGACGAAACACCATATATTTT. This gives the protein CAWTSDGRNTIYF.

This rearrangement joins TRBV5-1 to TRBJ2-2; TRBD2 might be the D (5 bases). Per the germline V gene, CDR1 is SGHRS and CDR2 is YFSETQ. V lost 0 bases and J 6 bases, leaving 9 bases between the germline ends. The CDR3 has 14 amino acids. CDR3 sequence reads: CASSLAGVAGELFF. For the CDR3, the DNA is TGCGCCAGCAGCTTGGCCGGGGTGGCCGGGGAGCTGTTTTTT.

The V gene is TRBV15, the J gene TRBJ2-4; D is unclear. The CDR3 covers 12 residues. Trimming shortened V by 0 bases and J by 12 bases, and 9 bases separated the two germline ends. Germline values: CDR1 LNHNV, CDR2 YYDKDF (reference sequence). The CDR3 loop is CATSRDGPYQYF. In DNA, the CDR3 is TGTGCCACCAGCAGAGACGGACCGTATCAGTACTTC.

The chain has TRBV27 and TRBJ1-2; D is possibly TRBD1 (6 bases). The CDR3 spans 14 residues. The V end was cut by 5 bases, the J end by 6 bases, with 16 bases between. In germline, CDR1 is MNHEY, CDR2 SMNVEV (reference sequence). As DNA, the CDR3 is TGTGCCAGCAGTCGATCCGGGACATCTCATGGCTACACCTTC. As protein: CASSRSGTSHGYTF.

The chain recombines TRBV28 with TRBJ2-1; maybe TRBD1 (6 bases). This CDR3 comprises 15 residues. The germline V gene has CDR1 MDHEN and CDR2 SYDVKM. V was clipped by 6 bases and J by 5 bases, with 17 bases between them. The CDR3 coding sequence is TGTGCCAGCAGCTCCCCCCGGACAGAAAACAATGAGCAGTTCTTC. Residues: CASSSPRTENNEQFF.